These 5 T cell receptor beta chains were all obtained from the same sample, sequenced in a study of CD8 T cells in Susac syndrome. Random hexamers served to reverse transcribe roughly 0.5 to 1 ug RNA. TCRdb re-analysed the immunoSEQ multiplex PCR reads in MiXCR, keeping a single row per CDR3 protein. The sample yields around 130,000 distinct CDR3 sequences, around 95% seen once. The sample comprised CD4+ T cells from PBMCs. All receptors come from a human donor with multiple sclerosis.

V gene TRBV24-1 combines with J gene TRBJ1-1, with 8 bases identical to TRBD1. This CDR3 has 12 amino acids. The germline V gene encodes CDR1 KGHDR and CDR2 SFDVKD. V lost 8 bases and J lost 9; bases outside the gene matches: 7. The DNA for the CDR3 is TGTGCCACCATAACCGGACAGGGACAAGCTTTCTTT. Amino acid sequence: CATITGQGQAFF.

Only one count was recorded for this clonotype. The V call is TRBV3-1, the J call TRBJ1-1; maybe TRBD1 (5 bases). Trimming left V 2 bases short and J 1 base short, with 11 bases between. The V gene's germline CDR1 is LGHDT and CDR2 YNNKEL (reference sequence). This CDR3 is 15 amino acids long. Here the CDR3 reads CASSQYRTRNTEAFF. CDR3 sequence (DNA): TGTGCCAGCAGCCAATATAGGACAAGGAACACTGAAGCTTTCTTT.

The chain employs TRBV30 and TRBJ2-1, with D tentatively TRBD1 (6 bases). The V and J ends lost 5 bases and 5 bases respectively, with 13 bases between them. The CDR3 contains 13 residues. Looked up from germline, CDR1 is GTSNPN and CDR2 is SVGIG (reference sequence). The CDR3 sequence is CAWARGTHNEQFF. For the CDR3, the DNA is TGTGCCTGGGCCAGGGGTACACACAATGAGCAGTTCTTC.

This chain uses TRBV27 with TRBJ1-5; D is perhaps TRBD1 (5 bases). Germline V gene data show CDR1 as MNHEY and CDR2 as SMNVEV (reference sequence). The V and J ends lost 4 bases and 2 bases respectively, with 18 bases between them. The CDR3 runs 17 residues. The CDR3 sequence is CASSSRSPGSGNQPQHF. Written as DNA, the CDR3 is TGTGCCAGCAGTTCCAGGTCACCAGGGTCGGGCAATCAGCCCCAGCATTTT.

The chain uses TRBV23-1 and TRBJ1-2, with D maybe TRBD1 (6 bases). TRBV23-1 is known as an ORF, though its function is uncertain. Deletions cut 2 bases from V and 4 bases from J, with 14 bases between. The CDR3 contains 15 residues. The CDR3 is CASSQNREFPYGYTF. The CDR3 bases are TGCGCCAGCAGTCAAAACAGGGAGTTCCCCTATGGCTACACCTTC.